This TCR beta chain was identified in a study of blood T cell repertoires in COVID-19. Cohort placement rested on clinical history that participants reported themselves. This clone was detected a few times. The CDR3 consists of 14 residues. CDR1 is KGHSH and CDR2 is LQKENI in the germline V gene. Unmatched junction bases numbered 4, after V lost 4 bases and J lost 9 bases. The method was immunoSEQ multiplex PCR; TCRdb's version includes in-frame clones alone and lacks a portion of them. Altogether 200,000 to 250,000 clones are present, about 90% being singletons, with the ten largest covering approximately 11%.

The rearrangement uses TRBV18 and TRBJ1-6; TRBD1 aligns across 9 bases. The clonotype was recovered from a man aged 25 to 40 who had recovered from COVID-19. The material sequenced was PBMCs or T cells enriched from blood (not recorded which). As DNA, the CDR3 is TGTGCCAGCTCACAACAGGGGGCGTCTTCACCCCTCCACTTT. Amino acid sequence: CASSQQGASSPLHF.